The 26 T cell receptor beta chains given below trace back to one sample, sequenced in a study of blood T cell repertoires in COVID-19. Some clones are missing from TCRdb's copy, which holds only in-frame ones; the method was immunoSEQ multiplex PCR. The table includes 45,000 to 50,000 clones, around 79% detected once. The sample comprised peripheral blood. These TCRs come from a human donor with active or convalescent COVID-19. The donor label of this sample is uncertain.

This clone was detected only a few times. V and J are TRBV14 and TRBJ2-1; TRBD2 might be the D (5 bases). From germline, CDR1 is SGHDN and CDR2 FVKESK. The CDR3 is 16 amino acids. The V end lost 0 bases, the J end lost 9 bases, and 18 bases lay between the germline ends. The CDR3 DNA sequence: TGTGCCAGCAGCCAAGATAATCTTTGGGGAGTAGGTGAGCAGTTCTTC. It codes for CASSQDNLWGVGEQFF.

This rearrangement joins TRBV6-2 or TRBV6-3 to TRBJ1-1, with D possibly being TRBD1 (6 bases). The germline gives CDR1 MNHEY, CDR2 SVGEGT. Trimming cost V 0 bases and J 4 bases, with 24 bases left between them. This CDR3 is 19 amino acids long. For the CDR3, the DNA is TGTGCCAGCAGTTACTCGATTCTCAGGGGTGCGCCAAGGTCCACTGAAGCTTTCTTT. It yields the protein CASSYSILRGAPRSTEAFF.

The chain recombines TRBV29-1 with TRBJ1-1; the match to TRBD1 covers 9 bases. Looked up from germline, CDR1 is SQVTM and CDR2 is ANQGSEA. After removal of 4 bases from V and 2 bases from J, the junction contained 5 bases not matched to a gene. CDR3 length: 14 residues. DNA for the CDR3: TGCAGCGTTGCCTCGACAGGGGGTAACACTGAAGCTTTCTTT. It is translated as CSVASTGGNTEAFF.

This chain joins TRBV28 and TRBJ1-1, with a weak D call TRBD1 (5 bases). The CDR3 has 13 amino acids. Trimming took off 7 bases at V and 6 bases at J, with 15 bases between the two ends. Germline assignment: CDR1 MDHEN and CDR2 SYDVKM. Here the CDR3 DNA reads TGTGCCAGCAAACCTCAGGGCCCAGCTGAAGCTTTCTTT. Amino acids: CASKPQGPAEAFF.

The chain has TRBV30 and TRBJ1-3; D not resolved. The CDR3 consists of 14 residues. Trimming took 1 base from V and 2 from J, leaving 9 bases between them. The germline CDR1 and CDR2 sequences are GTSNPN and SVGIG (reference sequence). Here the CDR3 reads CAWSGRGAGNTIYF. Written as DNA, the CDR3 is TGTGCCTGGAGTGGCCGCGGGGCTGGAAACACCATATATTTT.

The chain is built from TRBV20-1 and TRBJ2-5; 14 bases agree with TRBD2. The CDR3 extends over 17 amino acids. Germline V gene sequence: CDR1 DFQATT, CDR2 SNEGSKA (reference sequence). J gave up 1 base and V 3 bases, and 7 bases lay outside the gene matches. Here the CDR3 DNA reads TGCAGTGCTAGTGGCGGGACTAGCGGGAGTTCCCAAGAGACCCAGTACTTC. Residues: CSASGGTSGSSQETQYF.

This chain links TRBV7-8 with TRBJ2-1; possible D gene TRBD2, 6 bases. The CDR3 totals 17 residues. The germline V gene encodes CDR1 SGHVS and CDR2 FQNEAQ. V was cut by 4 bases and J by 0 bases, with 16 bases left in between. CDR3 region: CASSSVGGMSSYNEQFF. CDR3 nucleotides: TGTGCCAGCAGCTCCGTCGGCGGGATGAGCTCCTACAATGAGCAGTTCTTC.

This clone was counted once. The V and J genes are TRBV19 and TRBJ1-2; D is ambiguous. The V and J ends lost 4 bases and 0 bases respectively, with 15 bases between them. The CDR3 length is 16 residues. Germline V lookup: CDR1 LNHDA, CDR2 SQIVND (reference sequence). The CDR3 reads CASSKAQALPNYGYTF. The CDR3 DNA reads TGTGCCAGTAGTAAGGCGCAGGCTTTACCTAACTATGGCTACACCTTC.

The chain recombines TRBV6-1 with TRBJ2-1; 12 bases agree with TRBD2. The CDR3 contains 20 residues. From germline, CDR1 is MNHNS and CDR2 SASEGT. V was clipped by 1 base and J by 3 bases; unmatched bases: 13. For the CDR3, the DNA is TGTGCCAGCAGTGAAGAACAGCTACCCCCGGGACTAGCGGGCTACAATGAGCAGTTCTTC. It codes for CASSEEQLPPGLAGYNEQFF.

V usage is TRBV7-9 and J usage is TRBJ1-6, with D possibly being TRBD1 (5 bases). The V gene's germline CDR1 is SEHNR and CDR2 FQNEAQ (reference sequence). The CDR3 consists of 18 residues. V shed 5 bases and J shed 5 bases, with 22 bases lying between them. This CDR3 reads CASSPPPVGGENNSPLHF. The CDR3 coding sequence is TGTGCCAGCAGCCCCCCCCCAGTGGGGGGGGAAAATAATTCACCCCTCCACTTT.

The gene calls are TRBV6-5 and TRBJ2-7; D uncertain. CDR1 is MNHEY, CDR2 SVGAGI, per germline. This CDR3 has 12 residues. Trimming took 7 bases from V and 0 from J, leaving 7 bases between them. This CDR3 reads CASNLGSYEQYF. CDR3 bases: TGTGCCAGCAACCTCGGCTCCTACGAGCAGTACTTC.

The chain uses TRBV28 and TRBJ2-5; 7 nucleotides agree with TRBD1. The CDR3 runs to 13 residues. J lost 6 bases, V lost 8 bases, and 9 bases had no gene match. Germline assignment: CDR1 MDHEN and CDR2 SYDVKM. The CDR3 DNA reads TGTGCCAGCGTACTAGGACAGGCAAAGACCCAGTACTTC. Its protein is CASVLGQAKTQYF.

The V and J genes are TRBV29-1 and TRBJ1-2; 8 nucleotides agree with TRBD1. Germline V gene sequence: CDR1 SQVTM, CDR2 ANQGSEA. The CDR3 length is 14 residues. With 6 bases clipped from V and 6 bases from J, the junction kept 12 bases outside the gene matches. The CDR3 sequence: CSVVTGGIWDGYTF. CDR3 coding DNA: TGCAGCGTGGTCACAGGGGGAATATGGGATGGCTACACCTTC.

This clone has a handful of counts. The same CDR3 is also encoded by other DNA sequences in this sample. This rearrangement joins TRBV20-1 to TRBJ1-2; D possibly corresponds to TRBD1 (5 bases). This CDR3 contains 11 residues. V lost 6 bases and J lost 8, with 13 bases in between. Per the germline V gene, CDR1 is DFQATT and CDR2 is SNEGSKA (reference sequence). The CDR3 DNA follows: TGCAGTGCATCAAGAGCAGGGGGCTACACCTTC. Translated, it gives CSASRAGGYTF.

The rearrangement uses TRBV28 and TRBJ1-5; 8 bases match TRBD1. The J segment lost 8 bases and the V segment lost 2 bases, leaving 8 bases of the junction unmatched. The CDR3 extends over 15 amino acids. Germline V gene lookup returns CDR1 MDHEN and CDR2 SYDVKM. The CDR3 reads CASSLPQGGIEPQHF. Written as DNA, the CDR3 is TGTGCCAGCAGTTTACCACAGGGGGGAATTGAGCCCCAGCATTTT. Together with reference TRBV28 and TRBJ1-5, the CDR3 gives the full variable domain: DVKVTQSSRYLVKRTGEKVFLECVQDMDHENMFWYRQDPGLGLRLIYFSYDVKMKEKGDIPEGYSVSREKKERFSLILESASTNQTSMYLCASSLPQGGIEPQHFGDGTRLSIL.

The chain's CDR3 is CASTQYNGGNQPQHF. The DNA of the CDR3 is TGTGCCAGCACCCAATATAATGGGGGGAATCAGCCCCAGCATTTT. The chain is built from TRBV28 and TRBJ1-5, with D possibly TRBD1 on 5 matching bases. Between the trimmed V and J ends, which lost 7 bases and 4 bases, there was a span of 17 bases. CDR1 MDHEN and CDR2 SYDVKM come from the germline V gene. CDR3 size: 15 residues.

The chain recombines TRBV7-8 with TRBJ2-7; 10 bases agree with TRBD1. The CDR3 runs 14 residues. Germline CDR1 is SGHVS and CDR2 is FQNEAQ. V trimming: 7 bases; J trimming: 2 bases; junction bases outside the gene matches: 5. DNA of the CDR3: TGTGCCAGCAACTTCGGGACAGGGGCCTACGAGCAGTACTTC. It codes for CASNFGTGAYEQYF.

The rearrangement uses TRBV18 and TRBJ2-7; 10 bases are shared with TRBD2. This CDR3 has 18 residues. Germline values: CDR1 KGHSH, CDR2 LQKENI. With V trimmed by 2 bases and J by 1 base, 11 bases remained unmatched. The CDR3 nucleotides are TGTGCCAGCTCACCAAGGCTGATAGCGGGAGGCCCTTCCTACGAGCAGTACTTC. The encoded protein is CASSPRLIAGGPSYEQYF.

This clone was detected once. This chain links TRBV7-3 with TRBJ2-7; D gene ambiguous. Looked up from germline, CDR1 is SGHTA and CDR2 is FQGTGA. V was pared by 4 bases and J by 6 bases, with 13 bases between. The CDR3 loop spans 13 amino acids. Here the CDR3 reads CASSSPPLREQYF. CDR3 nucleotides: TGTGCCAGCAGCTCCCCCCCCCTTCGCGAGCAGTACTTC.

CDR3 in amino acids: CATRNGRGSLGNTIYF. The CDR3 DNA reads as TGTGCCACAAGGAACGGCAGGGGAAGTTTAGGAAACACCATATATTTT. The chain links TRBV10-3 to TRBJ1-3; D perhaps matches TRBD1 (6 bases). With 10 bases removed from V and 4 bases from J, the gap between germline ends came to 23 bases. Germline CDR1 reads ENHRY; CDR2 reads SYGVKD. The CDR3 extends over 16 amino acids.

Here the CDR3 reads CASSQSGDPTYEQYF. The CDR3 DNA is TGTGCCAGCAGTCAATCGGGGGACCCTACCTACGAGCAGTACTTC. The chain carries TRBV7-2 and TRBJ2-7, with D possibly being TRBD2 (6 bases). Germline CDR1 reads SGHTA; CDR2 reads FQGNSA. The CDR3 is 15 amino acids. Trimming cost V 6 bases and J 2 bases, with 17 bases left between them. Filled out from reference TRBV7-2 and TRBJ2-7, the complete variable domain reads GAGVSQSPSNKVTEKGKDVELRCDPISGHTALYWYRQSLGQGLEFLIYFQGNSAPDKSGLPSDRFSAERTGGSVSTLTIQRTQQEDSAVYLCASSQSGDPTYEQYFGPGTRLTVT.

The rearrangement joins TRBV19 to TRBJ1-5; 10 bases match TRBD1. CDR1 LNHDA and CDR2 SQIVND come from the germline V gene (reference sequence). V lost 8 bases, J lost 4 bases, and 8 bases stayed unmatched. The CDR3 spans 15 residues. This CDR3 is CASARDRGANQPQHF. CDR3 DNA sequence: TGTGCCAGTGCCCGGGACAGGGGAGCAAATCAGCCCCAGCATTTT. The full variable domain, rest sourced from reference TRBV19 and TRBJ1-5, is DGGITQSPKYLFRKEGQNVTLSCEQNLNHDAMYWYRQDPGQGLRLIYYSQIVNDFQKGDIAEGYSVSREKKESFPLTVTSAQKNPTAFYLCASARDRGANQPQHFGDGTRLSIL.

This clone was detected once. This chain uses TRBV7-9 with TRBJ1-2, with D maybe TRBD1 (5 bases). Per the germline V gene, CDR1 is SEHNR and CDR2 is FQNEAQ (reference sequence). This CDR3 has 12 residues. V dropped 3 bases and J dropped 4 bases, with 6 bases sitting between them. CDR3 residues: CASSFDSYGYTF. CDR3 in DNA: TGTGCCAGCAGCTTTGACAGCTATGGCTACACCTTC.

The chain employs TRBV7-2 and TRBJ2-7; TRBD2 matches at 11 bases. The junction had 11 bases not matched to a gene; V was cut back by 8 bases and J by 5 bases. Germline V gene data show CDR1 as SGHTA and CDR2 as FQGNSA. The CDR3 loop spans 15 amino acids. This CDR3 is CASGQTSGRNHEQYF. The CDR3 nucleotides are TGTGCCAGCGGCCAAACTAGCGGGAGAAACCACGAGCAGTACTTC.

CDR3 nucleotides: TGTGCCAGCAGTTATCTAGCGGGAGGGTACAATGAGCAGTTCTTC. It codes for CASSYLAGGYNEQFF. The chain has TRBV6-2 or TRBV6-3 and TRBJ2-1; 12 bases fit TRBD2. The V gene's germline CDR1 is MNHEY and CDR2 SVGEGT. J lost 4 bases, V lost 3 bases, and 1 base had no gene match. The CDR3 is 15 residues long.

This chain joins TRBV6-1 and TRBJ2-1; no clear D. Germline values: CDR1 MNHNS, CDR2 SASEGT. The CDR3 length is 13 residues. V dropped 3 bases and J dropped 6 bases, with 9 bases sitting between them. The CDR3 coding sequence is TGTGCCAGCAGTGAGCTAGTTGGCAATGAGCAGTTCTTC. This codes for CASSELVGNEQFF.